The clone carrying this T cell receptor beta chain appeared many times. CDR3 length: 17 residues. CDR1 SGHVS and CDR2 FNYEAQ come from the germline V gene. The V gene end was trimmed by 4 bases and the J gene end by 4 bases; junction bases not matched to a gene: 13. This sample was taken from a study of T cell repertoires in cytomegalovirus infection. Each CDR3 protein gets one entry after TCRdb re-called the reads with MiXCR. The table records roughly 640,000 distinct CDR3 sequences, less than 25% of them present only once. V gene TRBV7-6 combines with J gene TRBJ2-5, with 9 bases lining up with TRBD1. The source material was CD8+ T cells from PBMCs. This sequence was found in a human donor in good health (CMV status not recorded). Some clones in this sample may be carry-over from other donors' samples. CDR3 DNA sequence: TGTGCCAGCAGCTCGTGGACAGGGGACCCTAGACGAGAGACCCAGTACTTC. The encoded protein is CASSSWTGDPRRETQYF.